This TCR beta chain is drawn from a study of identical twins. Broader study findings: Conclusions relied on cross-sectional statistical analysis, not following the same donors.

Germline CDR1 and CDR2: SNHLY and FYNNEI. The CDR3 has 15 residues. The V and J ends lost 6 bases and 3 bases respectively, with 14 bases between them. As for this clonotype: Its specificity is unknown.

TCRdb fed the 5' RACE reads into MiXCR, producing one record per CDR3 protein. The sample includes about 520,000 distinct CDR3 sequences, under 25% of them seen just once. The sample also formed part of further work on T cells expressing NK-cell markers. That paper notes: The sequencing cohort of eight donors included seven HCMV-seropositive individuals and one seronegative individual. Where several donors were concerned, these clonotypes also led the CD3+CD56-NKG2C+ fraction. There remained a lack of clarity about HCMV specificity of expanded NKG2C+ T cell clones.

The sequence was obtained from a woman younger than 35 in good health. The rearrangement links TRBV2 to TRBJ2-2; D might be TRBD1 (7 bases). Material: CD4+ T cells sorted from blood. DNA for the CDR3: TGTGCCAGCAGGCGGGACAGCCTGTACACCGGGGAGCTGTTTTTT. This encodes CASRRDSLYTGELFF.